A single sample gave rise to the 23 T cell receptor beta chains below, sequenced in a study of CD8 T cells in Susac syndrome (dated by TCRdb to the late 2010s). Library preparation used the immunoSEQ multiplex PCR assay. RNA was extracted using the RNeasy kit, and roughly 0.5 to 1 ug of the RNA was reverse transcribed with random hexamers. TCRdb reran the public reads through fastp at Q25 and MiXCR, keeping productive beta chains. Rows merge per CDR3 protein into single entries with the most common DNA and genes. In this sample the table shows about 200,000 distinct CDR3 sequences, roughly 96% of which occur a single time. Clones ranked in the top ten supply 0.1% of the sample. The sequenced material came from CD4+ T cells from PBMCs. The receptor source for this set is a human donor in good health.

The DNA for the CDR3 is TGCAGCGCTAACAGGGCCGGGACTAGGGACAATGAGCAGTTCTTC. Residues: CSANRAGTRDNEQFF. This chain joins TRBV29-1 and TRBJ2-1, with TRBD2 matching 8 bases. Germline loops: CDR1 SQVTM, CDR2 ANQGSEA. CDR3 length equals 15 residues. The V gene end was trimmed by 7 bases and the J gene end by 5 bases; junction bases not matched to a gene: 13.

V usage is TRBV20-1 and J usage is TRBJ2-4; 11 nucleotides agree with TRBD1. Trimming at V came to 1 base and at J to 3 bases, leaving 5 bases not matched to a gene. This CDR3 has 16 amino acids. Germline values: CDR1 DFQATT, CDR2 SNEGSKA (reference sequence). The CDR3 reads CSARGPGTGGKNIQYF. CDR3 nucleotide sequence: TGCAGTGCTAGAGGTCCCGGGACAGGGGGCAAAAACATTCAGTACTTC.

This CDR3 reads CSARDHRRGFVNEQFF. CDR3 in DNA: TGCAGTGCTAGAGACCACAGGAGGGGGTTCGTCAATGAGCAGTTCTTC. The J gene is TRBJ2-1, the V gene TRBV20-1, with D perhaps being TRBD1 or TRBD2 (6 bases each). The CDR3 runs to 16 residues. Per the germline V gene, CDR1 is DFQATT and CDR2 is SNEGSKA (reference sequence). Trimming took 0 bases from V and 6 from J, leaving 18 bases between them.

The chain links TRBV5-1 to TRBJ2-1, with D uncertain. V dropped 3 bases and J dropped 3 bases, with 13 bases sitting between them. Germline values: CDR1 SGHRS, CDR2 YFSETQ. The CDR3 totals 15 residues. The CDR3 nucleotides read TGCGCCAGCAGCTCCCGCGTGGCTGGCTACAATGAGCAGTTCTTC. Its translation is CASSSRVAGYNEQFF. Full variable domain (missing parts from reference TRBV5-1 and TRBJ2-1): KAGVTQTPRYLIKTRGQQVTLSCSPISGHRSVSWYQQTPGQGLQFLFEYFSETQRNKGNFPGRFSGRQFSNSRSEMNVSTLELGDSALYLCASSSRVAGYNEQFFGPGTRLTVL.

There are a few counts of this clonotype. The rearrangement uses TRBV20-1 and TRBJ1-5; D gene uncertain. Looked up from germline, CDR1 is DFQATT and CDR2 is SNEGSKA (reference sequence). The CDR3 length is 12 residues. The germline V and J ends were trimmed by 1 base and 4 bases, with 5 bases remaining between them. The CDR3 sequence: CSARAGNQPQHF. In nucleotides, the CDR3 is TGCAGTGCTAGAGCCGGTAATCAGCCCCAGCATTTT.

The V and J genes are TRBV28 and TRBJ1-2, with D possibly matching TRBD1 (6 bases). CDR1 MDHEN and CDR2 SYDVKM come from the germline V gene. The CDR3 length is 14 residues. Trimming cost V 2 bases and J 8 bases, with 15 bases left between them. The CDR3 DNA sequence: TGTGCCAGCAGTTTAGTGTCGGGGGCTGGCGGCTACACCTTC. It specifies CASSLVSGAGGYTF.

V usage is TRBV5-1 and J usage is TRBJ2-5; no clear D. Trimming took off 0 bases at V and 2 bases at J, with 8 bases between the two ends. The CDR3 runs to 14 residues. The germline V gene encodes CDR1 SGHRS and CDR2 YFSETQ. The CDR3 loop reads CASSLDTLQETQYF. The CDR3, as DNA: TGCGCCAGCAGCTTGGACACCTTACAAGAGACCCAGTACTTC.

This clonotype appeared once. The chain is built from TRBV29-1 and TRBJ1-5; D gene unclear. CDR3 length: 12 amino acids. The V gene lost 7 bases and the J gene lost 4 bases, with 11 bases spanning the gap. Germline lookup yields CDR1 SQVTM and CDR2 ANQGSEA. CDR3 in DNA: TGCAGCGCCCAGCAGGCTAATCAGCCCCAGCATTTT. As protein: CSAQQANQPQHF.

CDR3 amino acids: CASSLERNDEQFF. CDR3 in DNA: TGTGCCAGCAGCTTGGAGCGGAACGATGAGCAGTTCTTC. The V and J genes are TRBV5-4 and TRBJ2-1, with D tentatively TRBD2 (5 bases). The V end was cut by 0 bases, the J end by 8 bases, with 9 bases between. This CDR3 has 13 residues. Germline V gene sequence: CDR1 SGHNT, CDR2 YYREEE (reference sequence).

The chain carries TRBV27 and TRBJ2-6; 7 bases are a match to TRBD1. Germline CDR1 MNHEY, CDR2 SMNVEV (reference sequence). V was pared by 4 bases and J by 2 bases, with 11 bases of the junction left unmatched. The CDR3 covers 18 residues. The CDR3 bases are TGTGCCAGCAGTTCGCCGGGACAGCCACCTACTGGGGCCAACGTCCTGACTTTC. Amino acid sequence: CASSSPGQPPTGANVLTF.

This clonotype has a single count. The gene calls are TRBV3-1 and TRBJ1-2; possibly TRBD1 for D (5 bases). With 2 bases removed from V and 0 bases from J, the gap between germline ends came to 10 bases. Germline values: CDR1 LGHDT, CDR2 YNNKEL (reference sequence). There are 15 residues in the CDR3. In DNA, the CDR3 is TGTGCCAGCAGCCAACCAGGGTTAACTAACTATGGCTACACCTTC. This codes for CASSQPGLTNYGYTF.

The V gene is TRBV5-4, the J gene TRBJ2-1; 14 bases agree with TRBD2. The trim removed 4 bases at V and 6 bases at J, leaving 15 bases unmatched. The CDR3 is made up of 19 amino acids. CDR1 and CDR2 from the germline V gene are SGHNT and YYREEE (reference sequence). The CDR3 DNA follows: TGTGCCAGCAGCCGACAGGGGACTAGCGGGAGACATGAGGGCAATGAGCAGTTCTTC. It is translated as CASSRQGTSGRHEGNEQFF.

CDR3 sequence (DNA): TGTGCCAGCAGGAGGGACAGGGTAGGGGTAGAGACCCAGTACTTC. Its translation is CASRRDRVGVETQYF. V and J are TRBV12-3 or TRBV12-4 and TRBJ2-5; 9 nucleotides align to TRBD1. There are 15 residues in the CDR3. V trimming: 6 bases; J trimming: 4 bases; junction bases outside the gene matches: 9.

The J gene is TRBJ2-1, the V gene TRBV7-3; 8 nucleotides line up with TRBD2. Germline lookup yields CDR1 SGHTA and CDR2 FQGTGA. The V gene end was trimmed by 6 bases and the J gene end by 15 bases; junction bases not matched to a gene: 10. The CDR3 totals 12 residues. The CDR3 bases are TGTGCCAGCAGACTTACAAGCGGGAGATTGTTCTTC. It specifies CASRLTSGRLFF.

The chain uses TRBV3-1 and TRBJ2-5, with 13 bases identical to TRBD2. The CDR3 spans 16 residues. The ends lost 0 bases at V and 4 bases at J; junction bases unmatched: 2. Germline CDR1 reads LGHDT; CDR2 reads YNNKEL (reference sequence). CDR3 nucleotides: TGTGCCAGCAGCCAAGATCGGACTAGCGGGGGAGAGACCCAGTACTTC. As protein: CASSQDRTSGGETQYF.

The chain links TRBV7-9 to TRBJ2-7; TRBD1 is a possible D gene (5 bases). V was shortened by 7 bases and J by 7 bases, with 14 bases between the two germline ends. Germline CDR1 is SEHNR and CDR2 is FQNEAQ (reference sequence). CDR3 size: 12 residues. DNA for the CDR3: TGTGCCAGCAACCAAGGGTCAGGGGAGCAGTACTTC. It is translated as CASNQGSGEQYF.

V and J are TRBV9 and TRBJ2-2, with D perhaps matching TRBD1 or TRBD2 (6 bases each). The V end was cut by 0 bases, the J end by 5 bases, with 14 bases between. Germline lookup yields CDR1 SGDLS and CDR2 YYNGEE. The CDR3 length is 16 residues. This CDR3 reads CASSVGGTRGTGELFF. The CDR3 nucleotides are TGTGCCAGCAGCGTAGGCGGGACAAGGGGGACCGGGGAGCTGTTTTTT.

The CDR3 region has the DNA TGTGCCACCAGCACCAACCCCAGTGGGGGGTTCAGCGATGAGCAGTTCTTC. Amino acid sequence: CATSTNPSGGFSDEQFF. The V and J genes are TRBV15 and TRBJ2-1; the D gene is possibly TRBD2 (6 bases). Germline lookup yields CDR1 LNHNV and CDR2 YYDKDF (reference sequence). This CDR3 region has 17 residues. The V end was cut by 4 bases, the J end by 8 bases, with 24 bases between.

The CDR3 here is CSARADSGRTGELFF. CDR3 nucleotides: TGCAGTGCTAGAGCGGATAGCGGGAGAACCGGGGAGCTGTTTTTT. This chain joins TRBV20-1 and TRBJ2-2, with TRBD2 matching over 9 bases. V shed 1 base, J shed 5 bases, and the junction held 5 bases outside the gene matches. The CDR3 runs 15 residues. Germline CDR1 and CDR2: DFQATT and SNEGSKA (reference sequence).

This chain connects TRBV6-7 to TRBJ2-1; D remains unclear. TRBV6-7 is noted as an ORF with a role that remains uncertain. Trimming pared 10 bases from V and 6 bases from J, leaving 7 bases between. This CDR3 has 10 residues. The CDR3 DNA reads TGTGCCATCGCGCCCAATGAGCAGTTCTTC. Amino acids: CAIAPNEQFF.

The genes are TRBV6-5 and TRBJ2-7; D tentatively fits TRBD1 or TRBD2 (5 bases each). The CDR3 extends over 12 amino acids. Trimming pared 5 bases from V and 5 bases from J, leaving 10 bases between. Germline-derived CDR1 and CDR2 are MNHEY and SVGAGI. The CDR3 reads CASSRGIDEQYF. CDR3 DNA: TGTGCCAGCAGTCGGGGCATCGACGAGCAGTACTTC.

The chain recombines TRBV20-1 with TRBJ2-2; 7 bases line up with TRBD2. Germline CDR1 and CDR2: DFQATT and SNEGSKA (reference sequence). V was clipped by 8 bases and J by 1 base; unmatched bases: 4. The CDR3 totals 13 residues. CDR3: CSLGGRNTGELFF. The CDR3 region has the DNA TGCAGTCTCGGGGGGAGGAACACCGGGGAGCTGTTTTTT.

J is TRBJ1-2 and V is TRBV2; 9 positions agree with TRBD1. Germline CDR1 is SNHLY and CDR2 is FYNNEI. Trimming took 3 bases from V and 6 from J; bases not matched to a gene: 5. The CDR3 is made up of 14 amino acids. The CDR3 bases are TGTGCCAGCAGTGATTGGGACAGGGTCGATGGCTACACCTTC. Protein product: CASSDWDRVDGYTF. Full variable domain (rest looked up from reference TRBV2 and TRBJ1-2): EPEVTQTPSHQVTQMGQEVILRCVPISNHLYFYWYRQILGQKVEFLVSFYNNEISEKSEIFDDQFSVERPDGSNFTLKIRSTKLEDSAMYFCASSDWDRVDGYTFGSGTRLTVV.